The 8 T cell receptor beta chains listed next were all sequenced from one sample in a study of cytomegalovirus exposure and HLA in healthy donors. Vbeta (60) and Jbeta (13) primers were used in the PCR. Libraries were prepared by immunoSEQ multiplex PCR; TCRdb keeps only in-frame clonotypes and omits some of them. The table records roughly 180,000 clones, roughly 75% of them present only once. Sequences were obtained from PBMCs. Source of these receptors: a woman in her forties in good health and CMV-seropositive.

The chain uses TRBV4-1 and TRBJ1-1; perhaps TRBD1 as D (5 bases). The CDR3 totals 18 residues. Germline V gives CDR1 MGHRA, CDR2 YSYEKL. With 8 bases removed from V and 0 bases from J, the gap between germline ends came to 25 bases. DNA for the CDR3: TGCGCCAGCGACAGAGGCAATAGACAGAGTAGCATGAACACTGAAGCTTTCTTT. Translating it yields CASDRGNRQSSMNTEAFF.

CDR3 in amino acids: CASSSPSHQGGGRNTEAFF. CDR3 DNA: TGTGCCAGCAGCTCCCCTTCCCACCAGGGAGGGGGAAGAAACACTGAAGCTTTCTTT. The chain joins TRBV11-2 to TRBJ1-1, with D possibly TRBD1 on 6 matching bases. The CDR3 is made up of 19 amino acids. The germline V and J ends were trimmed by 4 bases and 2 bases, with 26 bases remaining between them. CDR1 is SGHAT, CDR2 FQNNGV, per germline.

The chain links TRBV29-1 to TRBJ1-2; a weak D match, TRBD1 (5 bases). Germline V gene lookup returns CDR1 SQVTM and CDR2 ANQGSEA. Deletions cut 4 bases from V and 0 bases from J, with 9 bases between. This CDR3 contains 13 residues. CDR3: CSVVSGTNYGYTF. The CDR3 nucleotides read TGCAGCGTTGTGTCAGGGACTAACTATGGCTACACCTTC.

The gene calls are TRBV7-9 and TRBJ1-3; D might be TRBD1 (6 bases). With 8 bases removed from V and 4 bases from J, the gap between germline ends came to 18 bases. Per the germline V gene, CDR1 is SEHNR and CDR2 is FQNEAQ (reference sequence). This CDR3 region has 15 residues. CDR3 protein: CASAPPGARGNTIYF. As DNA, the CDR3 is TGTGCCAGCGCCCCCCCAGGGGCAAGAGGAAACACCATATATTTT.

The chain is built from TRBV18 and TRBJ2-1; D gene ambiguous. The CDR3 runs to 14 residues. V lost 2 bases and J 8 bases, leaving 13 bases between the germline ends. Germline V gene sequence: CDR1 KGHSH, CDR2 LQKENI. CDR3 sequence (DNA): TGTGCCAGCTCACCATCGAGATTACGCGATGAGCAGTTCTTC. Residues: CASSPSRLRDEQFF.

This chain uses TRBV6-1 with TRBJ2-1; TRBD2 matches 7 bases. Germline assignment: CDR1 MNHNS and CDR2 SASEGT. The CDR3 contains 15 residues. Unmatched junction bases numbered 9, after V lost 7 bases and J lost 3 bases. The CDR3 sequence: CASKLSGTIYNEQFF. DNA of the CDR3: TGTGCCAGCAAATTGAGCGGGACCATCTACAATGAGCAGTTCTTC.

This clone was seen a single time. The genes are TRBV4-2 and TRBJ2-7; TRBD2 matches at 8 bases. V lost 1 base to trimming and J lost 3 bases; unmatched junction nucleotides: 17. CDR3 length: 19 residues. The germline gives CDR1 LGHNA, CDR2 YNFKEQ. The chain's CDR3 is CASSQAAGGPPSLLYEQYF. The CDR3 DNA follows: TGTGCCAGCAGCCAAGCCGCGGGAGGCCCCCCCTCTCTGCTCTACGAGCAGTACTTC.

CDR3 DNA: TGTGCCAGCAGCTTATGGGGCCCCGGGAGCAATCAGCCCCAGCATTTT. Encoded protein: CASSLWGPGSNQPQHF. The chain employs TRBV7-2 and TRBJ1-5, with D perhaps TRBD1 (5 bases). From germline, CDR1 is SGHTA and CDR2 FQGNSA. Between the trimmed V and J ends, which lost 2 bases and 1 base, there was a span of 12 bases. This CDR3 has 16 amino acids.